The present TCR beta chain was sequenced within a study of T cell clones after liver transplantation. Study background: Samples came from ITN030ST, which attempted immunosuppression withdrawal within 2 years of liver transplantation. Samples came pre-transplant, pre-randomization before withdrawal, and post-randomization after withdrawal ended.

Trimming cost V 1 base and J 5 bases, with 17 bases left between them. The CDR3 spans 16 residues. Germline V gene lookup returns CDR1 SGHAT and CDR2 FQNNGV. The table came from immunoSEQ multiplex PCR; TCRdb's copy has only in-frame clones and leaves some out. Seen here are around 20,000 clones, 88% observed once, and the top ten hold over 10%. This TCR was recovered from a human donor who received a liver transplant. Sequenced material: CD8+ T cells from blood, taken before liver transplant. The V call is TRBV11-2, the J call TRBJ1-2, with a possible D match to TRBD1 (5 bases). CDR3 bases: TGTGCCAGCAGCTTAGGTGGTGTAGGGGCCAAATATGGCTACACCTTC. It translates to CASSLGGVGAKYGYTF. Complete variable domain (other parts from reference TRBV11-2 and TRBJ1-2): EAGVAQSPRYKIIEKRQSVAFWCNPISGHATLYWYQQILGQGPKLLIQFQNNGVVDDSQLPKDRFSAERLKGVDSTLKIQPAKLEDSAVYLCASSLGGVGAKYGYTFGSGTRLTVV.